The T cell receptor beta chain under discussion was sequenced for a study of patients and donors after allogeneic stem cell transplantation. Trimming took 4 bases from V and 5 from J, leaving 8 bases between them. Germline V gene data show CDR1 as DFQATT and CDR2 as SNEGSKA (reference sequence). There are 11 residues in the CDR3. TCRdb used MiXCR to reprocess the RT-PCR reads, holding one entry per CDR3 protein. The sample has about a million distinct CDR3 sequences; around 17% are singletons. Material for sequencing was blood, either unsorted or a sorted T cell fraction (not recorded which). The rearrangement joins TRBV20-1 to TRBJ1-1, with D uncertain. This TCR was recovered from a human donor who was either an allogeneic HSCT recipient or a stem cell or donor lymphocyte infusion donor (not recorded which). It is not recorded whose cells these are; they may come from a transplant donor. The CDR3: CSATGLTEAFF. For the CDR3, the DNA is TGCAGTGCTACGGGTCTGACTGAAGCTTTCTTT.